Following are 10 T cell receptor beta chains from one sample sequenced in a study of blood T cell repertoires in COVID-19. Repertoires were generated with immunoSEQ multiplex PCR, while TCRdb's copy carries only in-frame clones and drops some. The repertoire holds some 200,000 clones, with 75% to 90% as singletons. Sequenced material: peripheral blood. These receptors originate from a woman aged 55-75 years with acute or convalescent COVID-19.

CDR3 protein: CASSPLTGLQPQHF. CDR3 DNA: TGTGCCAGCAGTCCCCTGACAGGGCTACAGCCCCAGCATTTT. The chain combines TRBV5-7 with TRBJ1-5, with 7 nucleotides matching TRBD1. TRBV5-7 is an ORF, and what it does is uncertain. V shed 5 bases and J 7 bases; nucleotides not matched to a gene: 9. CDR3 length equals 14 residues.

The CDR3 here is CASSLAAGSSYNEQFF. The CDR3 nucleotides are TGCGCCAGCAGCTTGGCCGCCGGTTCTTCCTACAATGAGCAGTTCTTC. The rearrangement links TRBV5-1 to TRBJ2-1; unclear D gene. The CDR3 spans 16 residues. The germline CDR1 and CDR2 sequences are SGHRS and YFSETQ. Trimming removed 0 bases at V and 1 base at J, with 11 bases between. Full variable domain (outside the CDR3, taken from reference TRBV5-1 and TRBJ2-1): KAGVTQTPRYLIKTRGQQVTLSCSPISGHRSVSWYQQTPGQGLQFLFEYFSETQRNKGNFPGRFSGRQFSNSRSEMNVSTLELGDSALYLCASSLAAGSSYNEQFFGPGTRLTVL.

This clone came up a few times. The chain joins TRBV2 to TRBJ1-2; the D gene is possibly TRBD1 (6 bases). With 0 bases removed from V and 7 bases from J, the gap between germline ends came to 15 bases. The CDR3 covers 15 residues. Germline values: CDR1 SNHLY, CDR2 FYNNEI. The CDR3 here is CASSEAPGLGGGYTF. The CDR3 DNA reads TGTGCCAGCAGTGAAGCCCCGGGACTAGGGGGTGGCTACACCTTC.

As DNA, the CDR3 is TGTGCCAGCAGTGAACTAGAGTTCACGCCTTTCTTT. Its protein is CASSELEFTPFF. V usage is TRBV6-1 and J usage is TRBJ1-1, with no clear D. The CDR3 is 12 residues long. V shed 2 bases and J shed 12 bases, with 13 bases lying between them. Germline V gene data show CDR1 as MNHNS and CDR2 as SASEGT.

The rearrangement joins TRBV7-9 to TRBJ2-3; TRBD1 aligns across 9 bases. V dropped 5 bases and J dropped 4; count of bases not matched to a gene: 4. The germline V gene has CDR1 SEHNR and CDR2 FQNEAQ (reference sequence). This CDR3 has 14 amino acids. CDR3 sequence reads: CASSITGGADTQYF. CDR3 DNA: TGTGCCAGCAGCATAACAGGGGGCGCAGATACGCAGTATTTT.

The chain recombines TRBV6-2 or TRBV6-3 with TRBJ2-6; tentatively, D is TRBD2 (5 bases). Trimming stripped 2 bases from V and 0 bases from J, with 11 bases between. The CDR3 loop spans 17 amino acids. Germline CDR1 reads MNHEY; CDR2 reads SVGEGT. The CDR3 DNA reads TGTGCCAGCAGTTACGGACTTCCCCTCTCTGGGGCCAACGTCCTGACTTTC. This sequence encodes CASSYGLPLSGANVLTF.

This clone was observed once. The rearrangement uses TRBV5-4 and TRBJ2-1, with 9 positions matching TRBD1. The V segment lost 4 bases and the J segment 6 bases; nucleotides outside the gene matches: 8. The CDR3 consists of 15 residues. Germline loops: CDR1 SGHNT, CDR2 YYREEE (reference sequence). Here the CDR3 reads CASSLRQGGFNEQFF. The CDR3 DNA follows: TGTGCCAGCAGCCTGAGACAGGGGGGGTTCAATGAGCAGTTCTTC. The full variable domain, with the rest looked up from reference TRBV5-4 and TRBJ2-1, is ETGVTQSPTHLIKTRGQQVTLRCSSQSGHNTVSWYQQALGQGPQFIFQYYREEENGRGNFPPRFSGLQFPNYSSELNVNALELDDSALYLCASSLRQGGFNEQFFGPGTRLTVL.

The CDR3 loop is CASRLEGASSSYGYTF. The DNA of the CDR3 is TGTGCCAGCAGACTTGAGGGGGCCTCTTCCTCCTATGGCTACACCTTC. This rearrangement joins TRBV2 to TRBJ1-2; TRBD1 aligns across 7 bases. Germline V gives CDR1 SNHLY, CDR2 FYNNEI. The CDR3 contains 16 residues. The V segment lost 6 bases and the J segment 4 bases; nucleotides outside the gene matches: 14. Variable domain in full (rest from reference TRBV2 and TRBJ1-2): EPEVTQTPSHQVTQMGQEVILRCVPISNHLYFYWYRQILGQKVEFLVSFYNNEISEKSEIFDDQFSVERPDGSNFTLKIRSTKLEDSAMYFCASRLEGASSSYGYTFGSGTRLTVV.

To note about this clone: The same CDR3 is also encoded by other DNA sequences in this sample. The chain uses TRBV28 and TRBJ1-1; D ambiguous. Germline V gives CDR1 MDHEN, CDR2 SYDVKM. The CDR3 has 14 residues. V lost 3 bases, J lost 2 bases, and 10 bases lay in between. For the CDR3, the DNA is TGTGCCAGCAGTTTTGGTAGCCTTAACACTGAAGCTTTCTTT. Translation gives CASSFGSLNTEAFF.

The chain carries TRBV7-9 and TRBJ1-6, with 7 bases aligning to TRBD1. The CDR3 totals 14 residues. The V segment lost 5 bases and the J segment 8 bases; nucleotides outside the gene matches: 6. Germline CDR1 and CDR2: SEHNR and FQNEAQ (reference sequence). The CDR3 here is CASSPRQGYSPLHF. CDR3 in DNA: TGTGCCAGCAGCCCCCGACAGGGCTATTCACCCCTCCACTTT.